The rows below give T cell receptor beta chains drawn from one sample of a study of control samples from healthy donors and cancer patients. Assay used: immunoSEQ multiplex PCR; TCRdb lists only in-frame clones, some missing. The table includes tens of thousands of clones, roughly 85% detected once. Input material: PBMCs. The origin of the receptors is a man aged 60 to 75 with head and neck cancer. Each CDR3 is given with its conserved first and last residue. D genes are given only for firm matches. Size values are once, few and many counts, or a class for expanded clones, and some rows have none.

cdr3_aa: CASSLAISGELFF; cdr3_nt: TGTGCCAGCAGCTTAGCTATATCCGGGGAGCTGTTTTTT; j_call: TRBJ2-2; v_call: TRBV11-2; clone_size: once; d_call: .
cdr3_aa: CASSPSQRNYGYTF; cdr3_nt: TGTGCCAGCTCACCAAGCCAGCGTAACTATGGCTACACCTTC; j_call: TRBJ1-2; v_call: TRBV18; clone_size: few; d_call: .
cdr3_aa: CARERQGLSYEQYF; cdr3_nt: TGTGCCAGGGAGAGACAGGGATTATCCTACGAGCAGTACTTC; j_call: TRBJ2-7; v_call: TRBV19; clone_size: .; d_call: TRBD1
cdr3_aa: CASSTGPSSYNEQFF; cdr3_nt: TGTGCCAGCAGCACTGGACCAAGCTCCTACAATGAGCAGTTCTTC; j_call: TRBJ2-1; v_call: TRBV9; clone_size: few; d_call: .
cdr3_aa: CASFSKGFTYNEQFF; cdr3_nt: TGTGCCAGCTTCTCTAAGGGGTTCACCTACAATGAGCAGTTCTTC; j_call: TRBJ2-1; v_call: TRBV28; clone_size: .; d_call: .
cdr3_aa: CASTLAGARAGSEQFF; cdr3_nt: TGTGCCAGCACTTTAGCAGGGGCACGAGCGGGAAGTGAGCAGTTCTTC; j_call: TRBJ2-1; v_call: TRBV27; clone_size: .; d_call: .
cdr3_aa: CASSPPGTMTYNEQFF; cdr3_nt: TGTGCCAGCTCCCCTCCCGGGACTATGACCTACAATGAGCAGTTCTTC; j_call: TRBJ2-1; v_call: TRBV18; clone_size: once; d_call: TRBD2
cdr3_aa: CASSIETGVHEQYF; cdr3_nt: TGTGCCAGTAGTATAGAGACAGGGGTCCACGAGCAGTACTTC; j_call: TRBJ2-7; v_call: TRBV19; clone_size: .; d_call: TRBD1
cdr3_aa: CASTRARLNTEAFF; cdr3_nt: TGTGCCAGTACCCGAGCCCGGCTTAACACTGAAGCTTTCTTT; j_call: TRBJ1-1; v_call: TRBV19; clone_size: .; d_call: .
cdr3_aa: CASSRSAGRNEQYF; cdr3_nt: TGTGCCAGCAGTCGAAGCGCGGGTAGGAACGAGCAGTACTTC; j_call: TRBJ2-7; v_call: TRBV9; clone_size: .; d_call: .
cdr3_aa: CASSRQGFTSTDTQYF; cdr3_nt: TGTGCCAGCAGCAGACAGGGGTTTACTAGCACAGATACGCAGTATTTT; j_call: TRBJ2-3; v_call: TRBV27; clone_size: .; d_call: TRBD1
cdr3_aa: CASSLYPSDRVAGANVLTF; cdr3_nt: TGTGCCAGCAGTTTATACCCATCCGACAGGGTCGCTGGGGCCAACGTCCTGACTTTC; j_call: TRBJ2-6; v_call: TRBV28; clone_size: medium-sized; d_call: TRBD1
cdr3_aa: CAISLAGGGTGELFF; cdr3_nt: TGTGCCATCAGTTTAGCGGGAGGGGGCACCGGGGAGCTGTTTTTT; j_call: TRBJ2-2; v_call: TRBV10-3; clone_size: .; d_call: TRBD2
cdr3_aa: CAWSIPGRRGYEQYF; cdr3_nt: TGTGCCTGGAGTATTCCGGGACGACGAGGATACGAGCAGTACTTC; j_call: TRBJ2-7; v_call: TRBV30; clone_size: .; d_call: .
cdr3_aa: CASSSAGAYDEQYF; cdr3_nt: TGTGCCAGCAGTTCGGCGGGAGCCTACGACGAGCAGTACTTC; j_call: TRBJ2-7; v_call: TRBV28; clone_size: .; d_call: TRBD2
cdr3_aa: CASSYRGTGFEAFF; cdr3_nt: TGTGCCAGCAGTTACCGTGGGACAGGCTTTGAAGCTTTCTTT; j_call: TRBJ1-1; v_call: TRBV6-5; clone_size: few; d_call: TRBD1
cdr3_aa: CASSFGPLQGRRETQYF; cdr3_nt: TGTGCCAGCAGTTTCGGGCCCTTACAGGGGCGCCGGGAGACCCAGTACTTC; j_call: TRBJ2-5; v_call: TRBV27; clone_size: .; d_call: TRBD1
cdr3_aa: CAWSPDRKNTGELFF; cdr3_nt: TGTGCCTGGAGTCCGGACAGAAAGAACACCGGGGAGCTGTTTTTT; j_call: TRBJ2-2; v_call: TRBV30; clone_size: .; d_call: .
cdr3_aa: CASSLVVMGLDTQYF; cdr3_nt: TGTGCCAGCAGCTTAGTTGTGATGGGATTAGATACGCAGTATTTT; j_call: TRBJ2-3; v_call: TRBV7-6; clone_size: .; d_call: .
cdr3_aa: CASSLEPAGTGNTIYF; cdr3_nt: TGTGCCAGCAGTTTAGAGCCCGCAGGGACAGGAAACACCATATATTTT; j_call: TRBJ1-3; v_call: TRBV28; clone_size: few; d_call: .
cdr3_aa: CASSENSQNTEAFF; cdr3_nt: TGTGCCAGCAGTGAAAACAGCCAGAACACTGAAGCTTTCTTT; j_call: TRBJ1-1; v_call: TRBV6-4; clone_size: .; d_call: .
cdr3_aa: CASRRGSGELFF; cdr3_nt: TGTGCCAGCAGAAGAGGCTCCGGGGAGCTGTTTTTT; j_call: TRBJ2-2; v_call: TRBV12-3/TRBV12-4; clone_size: .; d_call: .
cdr3_aa: CASSAGREFSTEAFF; cdr3_nt: TGTGCCAGCAGCGCCGGCAGGGAGTTTAGCACTGAAGCTTTCTTT; j_call: TRBJ1-1; v_call: TRBV28; clone_size: .; d_call: .
cdr3_aa: CASNDGDHWQRPEAFF; cdr3_nt: TGTGCCAGCAATGATGGGGACCACTGGCAACGACCTGAAGCTTTCTTT; j_call: TRBJ1-1; v_call: TRBV6-1; clone_size: .; d_call: .
cdr3_aa: CASSQDASGSGNEQFF; cdr3_nt: TGCGCCAGCAGCCAAGATGCTAGCGGGAGTGGCAATGAGCAGTTCTTC; j_call: TRBJ2-1; v_call: TRBV4-3; clone_size: few; d_call: TRBD2
cdr3_aa: CASSPKGGGTFYNEQFF; cdr3_nt: TGTGCCAGCAGTCCAAAGGGAGGCGGGACCTTCTACAATGAGCAGTTCTTC; j_call: TRBJ2-1; v_call: TRBV6-2/TRBV6-3; clone_size: .; d_call: .
cdr3_aa: CASSPRPGGGTDTQYF; cdr3_nt: TGTGCCAGCAGCCCCCGTCCGGGGGGTGGCACAGATACGCAGTATTTT; j_call: TRBJ2-3; v_call: TRBV7-2; clone_size: .; d_call: TRBD2
cdr3_aa: CASSLRGGKKSYEQYF; cdr3_nt: TGTGCCAGCAGCTTGAGGGGTGGGAAGAAATCCTACGAGCAGTACTTC; j_call: TRBJ2-7; v_call: TRBV5-5; clone_size: .; d_call: .
cdr3_aa: CASSLGLQANQPQHF; cdr3_nt: TGTGCCAGCAGTTTGGGCCTACAAGCAAATCAGCCCCAGCATTTT; j_call: TRBJ1-5; v_call: TRBV2; clone_size: .; d_call: .
cdr3_aa: CATSDPRGVTGELFF; cdr3_nt: TGTGCCACCAGTGATCCCCGGGGGGTCACCGGGGAGCTGTTTTTT; j_call: TRBJ2-2; v_call: TRBV24-1; clone_size: .; d_call: TRBD2
cdr3_aa: CASSLMGKLFF; cdr3_nt: TGTGCCAGCAGCTTAATGGGAAAACTGTTTTTT; j_call: TRBJ1-4; v_call: TRBV7-2; clone_size: .; d_call: .
cdr3_aa: CASSIGGNEQFF; cdr3_nt: TGTGCCAGTAGTATCGGTGGAAATGAGCAGTTCTTC; j_call: TRBJ2-1; v_call: TRBV19; clone_size: .; d_call: .
cdr3_aa: CASVSRSGGPYEQYF; cdr3_nt: TGTGCCAGCGTTTCACGTTCAGGGGGTCCCTACGAGCAGTACTTC; j_call: TRBJ2-7; v_call: TRBV6-6; clone_size: .; d_call: TRBD1
cdr3_aa: CASSPGAGGTSYEQYF; cdr3_nt: TGTGCCAGCAGTCCGGGGGCGGGAGGGACTTCTTACGAGCAGTACTTC; j_call: TRBJ2-7; v_call: TRBV27; clone_size: .; d_call: TRBD2
cdr3_aa: CASSLWAGNTEAFF; cdr3_nt: TGTGCCAGCAGCTTATGGGCAGGTAACACTGAAGCTTTCTTT; j_call: TRBJ1-1; v_call: TRBV7-3; clone_size: .; d_call: .
cdr3_aa: CSAYSTSGERRSYNEQFF; cdr3_nt: TGCAGCGCCTACTCTACTAGCGGGGAACGTAGATCCTACAATGAGCAGTTCTTC; j_call: TRBJ2-1; v_call: TRBV29-1; clone_size: .; d_call: TRBD2
cdr3_aa: CASSTETSGSNEQFF; cdr3_nt: TGTGCCAGCAGCACCGAGACTAGCGGGAGCAATGAGCAGTTCTTC; j_call: TRBJ2-1; v_call: TRBV13; clone_size: .; d_call: TRBD2
cdr3_aa: CASSGDRVSGNTIYF; cdr3_nt: TGTGCCAGCAGTGGGGACAGGGTCTCTGGAAACACCATATATTTT; j_call: TRBJ1-3; v_call: TRBV28; clone_size: .; d_call: TRBD1
cdr3_aa: CSVHRDSGNTIYF; cdr3_nt: TGCAGCGTTCACAGGGACTCTGGAAACACCATATATTTT; j_call: TRBJ1-3; v_call: TRBV29-1; clone_size: .; d_call: .
cdr3_aa: CASSLGGGTGTYNEQFF; cdr3_nt: TGCGCCAGCAGCTTGGGGGGCGGGACCGGTACCTACAATGAGCAGTTCTTC; j_call: TRBJ2-1; v_call: TRBV5-1; clone_size: .; d_call: .
cdr3_aa: CASSQDRGTGGGYTF; cdr3_nt: TGCGCCAGCAGCCAAGACAGAGGGACAGGGGGCGGCTACACCTTC; j_call: TRBJ1-2; v_call: TRBV4-1; clone_size: .; d_call: TRBD1
cdr3_aa: CASSWTGIYEQYF; cdr3_nt: TGTGCCAGCAGCTGGACAGGGATCTACGAGCAGTACTTC; j_call: TRBJ2-7; v_call: TRBV28; clone_size: .; d_call: TRBD1
cdr3_aa: CATQSVSYNEQFF; cdr3_nt: TGTGCCACCCAGTCGGTCTCTTACAATGAGCAGTTCTTC; j_call: TRBJ2-1; v_call: TRBV6-5; clone_size: once; d_call: .
cdr3_aa: CATSDWKGTEAFF; cdr3_nt: TGTGCCACCAGTGATTGGAAAGGGACTGAAGCTTTCTTT; j_call: TRBJ1-1; v_call: TRBV24-1; clone_size: .; d_call: .
cdr3_aa: CASTPRLTYEQYF; cdr3_nt: TGTGCCAGCACACCCAGGCTCACCTACGAGCAGTACTTC; j_call: TRBJ2-7; v_call: TRBV7-2; clone_size: .; d_call: .
cdr3_aa: CASSPGGSGGNEQFF; cdr3_nt: TGTGCCAGCTCACCAGGAGGGTCCGGGGGCAATGAGCAGTTCTTC; j_call: TRBJ2-1; v_call: TRBV18; clone_size: .; d_call: .